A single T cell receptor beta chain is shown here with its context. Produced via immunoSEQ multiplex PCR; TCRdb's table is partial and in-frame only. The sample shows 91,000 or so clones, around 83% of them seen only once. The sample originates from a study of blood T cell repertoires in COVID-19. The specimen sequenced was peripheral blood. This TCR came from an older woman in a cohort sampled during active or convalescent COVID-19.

The CDR3 here is CASSSRLAGEVRAGELFF. The CDR3 bases are TGCGCCAGCAGCAGCAGACTAGCGGGAGAAGTGAGAGCCGGGGAGCTGTTTTTT. This chain uses TRBV5-1 with TRBJ2-2; 12 bases fit TRBD2. Trimming at V came to 4 bases and at J to 6 bases, leaving 13 bases not matched to a gene. Germline V gene lookup returns CDR1 SGHRS and CDR2 YFSETQ. This CDR3 has 18 residues.